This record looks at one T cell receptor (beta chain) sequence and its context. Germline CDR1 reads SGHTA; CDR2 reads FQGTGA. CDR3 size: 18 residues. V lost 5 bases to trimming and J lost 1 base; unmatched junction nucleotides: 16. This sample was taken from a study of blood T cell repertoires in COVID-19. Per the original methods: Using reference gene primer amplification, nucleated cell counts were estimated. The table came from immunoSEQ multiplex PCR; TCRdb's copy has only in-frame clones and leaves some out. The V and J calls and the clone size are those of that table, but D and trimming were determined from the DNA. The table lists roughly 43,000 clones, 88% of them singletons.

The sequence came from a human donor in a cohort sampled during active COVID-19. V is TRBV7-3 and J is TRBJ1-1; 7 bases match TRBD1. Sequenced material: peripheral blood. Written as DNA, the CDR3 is TGTGCCAGCAGCCCAAATAAGGGGGCCAGGGCTGAGAACACTGAAGCTTTCTTT. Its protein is CASSPNKGARAENTEAFF.